This T cell receptor beta chain was identified during a study of blood T cell repertoires in COVID-19. Study as a whole: COVID-19 samples collected from the United States, Italy and Spain covered acute and convalescent phases.

The germline gives CDR1 SGDLS, CDR2 YYNGEE. Deletions cut 0 bases from V and 6 bases from J, with 11 bases between. CDR3 length: 14 amino acids. The data were produced by immunoSEQ multiplex PCR, yet TCRdb's version contains in-frame clones alone and is incomplete. This sample has about 250,000 clones, with more than 65% found just once. The sequence was obtained from a man between 50 and 59 years old who had recovered from COVID-19. The chain joins TRBV9 to TRBJ2-3; D gene uncertain. The sequenced sample was PBMCs or T cells enriched from blood (not recorded which). The CDR3 here is CASSVGAAADTQYF. As DNA, the CDR3 is TGTGCCAGCAGCGTAGGCGCGGCGGCGGATACGCAGTATTTT.